This T cell receptor beta chain was profiled in a study of lymphopenia after photon versus proton radiotherapy. Study findings and constraints: After lymphocyte nadir, photon-treated repertoires showed oligoclonal expansion, especially CD8+ Temra. Survival link was tested only in deceased patients; proton benefit remains a possibility. In patients who died, overall survival fell as post-nadir TCR diversity dropped more.

Assay: immunoSEQ multiplex PCR; the TCRdb copy retains only in-frame clones and omits some. The sample lists roughly 32,000 clones, approximately 95% occurring once. The CDR3 runs to 15 residues. The ends were cut back, 5 bases at V and 0 bases at J, with 14 bases in the middle. CDR1 WSHSY and CDR2 SAAADI come from the germline V gene. Comment on this clone: As yet, its antigen is unknown.

This clonotype was sampled from a woman between 50 and 59 years old with cholangiocarcinoma. Sequences were derived from peripheral blood, sampled from a patient treated with photon-based radiotherapy. The V and J genes are TRBV10-2 and TRBJ2-7, with a possible D match to TRBD2 (7 bases). This CDR3 reads CASSFGGAVSYEQYF. DNA for the CDR3: TGCGCCAGCAGTTTTGGGGGGGCCGTCTCCTACGAGCAGTACTTC.